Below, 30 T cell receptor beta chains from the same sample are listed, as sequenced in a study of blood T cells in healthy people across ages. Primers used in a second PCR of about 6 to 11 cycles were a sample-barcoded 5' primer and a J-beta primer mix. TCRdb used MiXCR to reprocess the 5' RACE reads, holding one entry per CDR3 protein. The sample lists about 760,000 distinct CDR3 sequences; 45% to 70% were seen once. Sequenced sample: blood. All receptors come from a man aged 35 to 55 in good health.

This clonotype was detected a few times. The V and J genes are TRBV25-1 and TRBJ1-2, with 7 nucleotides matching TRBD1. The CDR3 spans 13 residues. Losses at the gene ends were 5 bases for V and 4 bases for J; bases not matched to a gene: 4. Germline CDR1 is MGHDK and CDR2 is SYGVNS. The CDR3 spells CASSYGTAYGYTF. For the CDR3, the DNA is TGTGCCAGCAGTTATGGGACAGCCTATGGCTACACCTTC.

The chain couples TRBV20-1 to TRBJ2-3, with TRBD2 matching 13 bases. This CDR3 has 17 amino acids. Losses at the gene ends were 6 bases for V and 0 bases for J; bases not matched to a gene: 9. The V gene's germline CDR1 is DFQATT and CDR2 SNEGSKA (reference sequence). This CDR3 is CSATGLAGLPSTDTQYF. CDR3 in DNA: TGCAGTGCAACGGGACTAGCGGGATTACCTAGCACAGATACGCAGTATTTT.

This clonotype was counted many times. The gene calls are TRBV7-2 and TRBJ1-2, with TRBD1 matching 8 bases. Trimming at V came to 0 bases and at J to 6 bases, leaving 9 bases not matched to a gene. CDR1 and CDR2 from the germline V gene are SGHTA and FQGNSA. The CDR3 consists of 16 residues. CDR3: CASSLARTGGTNGYTF. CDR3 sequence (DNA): TGTGCCAGCAGCTTAGCGCGAACAGGGGGTACGAATGGCTACACCTTC.

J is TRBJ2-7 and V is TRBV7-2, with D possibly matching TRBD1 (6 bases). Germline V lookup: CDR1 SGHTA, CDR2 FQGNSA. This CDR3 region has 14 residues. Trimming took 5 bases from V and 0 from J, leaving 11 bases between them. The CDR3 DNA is TGTGCCAGCAGCCTATGGGACAACTCCTACGAGCAGTACTTC. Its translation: CASSLWDNSYEQYF.

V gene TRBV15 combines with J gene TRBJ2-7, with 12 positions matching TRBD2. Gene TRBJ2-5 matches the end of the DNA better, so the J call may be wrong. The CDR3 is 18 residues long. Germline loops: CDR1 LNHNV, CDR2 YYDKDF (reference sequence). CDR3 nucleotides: TGTGCCACCAGCAGAGATTTCAGAACTAGCGGGGGGAAAGAGACCCAGTACTTC. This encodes CATSRDFRTSGGKETQYF.

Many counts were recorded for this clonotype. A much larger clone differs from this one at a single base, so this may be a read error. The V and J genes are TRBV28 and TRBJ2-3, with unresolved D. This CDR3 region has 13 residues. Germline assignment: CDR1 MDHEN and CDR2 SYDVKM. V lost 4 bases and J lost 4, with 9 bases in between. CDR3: CASSCTIPDTQYF. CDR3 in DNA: TGTGCCAGCAGTTGTACCATCCCAGATACGCAGTATTTT. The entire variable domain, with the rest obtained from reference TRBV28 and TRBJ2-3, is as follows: DVKVTQSSRYLVKRTGEKVFLECVQDMDHENMFWYRQDPGLGLRLIYFSYDVKMKEKGDIPEGYSVSREKKERFSLILESASTNQTSMYLCASSCTIPDTQYFGPGTRLTVL.

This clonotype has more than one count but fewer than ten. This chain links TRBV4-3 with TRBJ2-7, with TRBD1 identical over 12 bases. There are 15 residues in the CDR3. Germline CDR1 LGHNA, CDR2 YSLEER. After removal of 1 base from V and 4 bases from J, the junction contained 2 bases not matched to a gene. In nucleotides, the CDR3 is TGCGCCAGCAGCCAAGGGGGACAGGGGGCGTACGAGCAGTACTTC. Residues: CASSQGGQGAYEQYF.

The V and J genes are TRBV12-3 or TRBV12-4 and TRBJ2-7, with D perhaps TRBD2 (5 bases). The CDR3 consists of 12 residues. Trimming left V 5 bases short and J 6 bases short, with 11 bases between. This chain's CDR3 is CASSGDSVEQYF. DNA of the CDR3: TGTGCCAGCAGTGGAGATAGCGTCGAGCAGTACTTC.

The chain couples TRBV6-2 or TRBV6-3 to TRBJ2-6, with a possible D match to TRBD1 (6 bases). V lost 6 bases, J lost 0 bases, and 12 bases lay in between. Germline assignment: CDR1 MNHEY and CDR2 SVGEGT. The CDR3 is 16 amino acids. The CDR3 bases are TGTGCCAGCAGCCGACAGGTCGCCTCTGGGGCCAACGTCCTGACTTTC. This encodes CASSRQVASGANVLTF.

Here the CDR3 DNA reads TGTGCCAGCAGTGAACTAGCGCGTATAAACAATGAGCAGTACTTC. Protein: CASSELARINNEQYF. V gene TRBV5-6 combines with J gene TRBJ2-5, with 7 bases matching TRBD2. The germline V gene has CDR1 SGHDT and CDR2 YYEEEE. The J segment lost 11 bases and the V segment lost 5 bases, leaving 18 bases of the junction unmatched. This CDR3 spans 15 amino acids.

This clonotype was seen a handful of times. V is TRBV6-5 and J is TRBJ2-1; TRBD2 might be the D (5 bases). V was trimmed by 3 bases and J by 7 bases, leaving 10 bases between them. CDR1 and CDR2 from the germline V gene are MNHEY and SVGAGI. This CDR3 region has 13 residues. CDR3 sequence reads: CASSYQGRNEQFF. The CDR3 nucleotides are TGTGCCAGCAGTTATCAAGGGAGAAATGAGCAGTTCTTC.

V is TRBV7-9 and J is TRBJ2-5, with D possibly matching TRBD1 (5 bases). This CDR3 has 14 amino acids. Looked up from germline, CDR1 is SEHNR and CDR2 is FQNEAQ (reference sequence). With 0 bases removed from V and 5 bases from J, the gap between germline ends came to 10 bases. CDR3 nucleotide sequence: TGTGCCAGCAGCTTAGCAAGCAGGGCGGAGACCCAGTACTTC. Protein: CASSLASRAETQYF.

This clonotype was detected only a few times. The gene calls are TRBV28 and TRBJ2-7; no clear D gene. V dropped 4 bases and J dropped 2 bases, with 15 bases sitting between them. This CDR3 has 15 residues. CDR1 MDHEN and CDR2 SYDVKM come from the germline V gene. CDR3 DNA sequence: TGTGCCAGCAGTTCGAAGGGATACTACCCCTACGAGCAGTACTTC. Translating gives CASSSKGYYPYEQYF.

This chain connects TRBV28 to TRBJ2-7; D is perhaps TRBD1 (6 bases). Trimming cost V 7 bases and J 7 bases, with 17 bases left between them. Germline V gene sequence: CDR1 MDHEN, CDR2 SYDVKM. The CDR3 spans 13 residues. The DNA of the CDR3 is TGTGCCAGCAATGGGGGCAGCTCCAATGAGCAGTACTTC. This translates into CASNGGSSNEQYF.

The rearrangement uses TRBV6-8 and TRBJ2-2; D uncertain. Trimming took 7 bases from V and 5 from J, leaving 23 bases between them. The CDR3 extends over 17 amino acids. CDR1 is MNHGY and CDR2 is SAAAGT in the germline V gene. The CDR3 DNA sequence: TGTGCCAGCACTCTGACCAACACAAACATTTTAACCGGGGAGCTGTTTTTT. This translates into CASTLTNTNILTGELFF.

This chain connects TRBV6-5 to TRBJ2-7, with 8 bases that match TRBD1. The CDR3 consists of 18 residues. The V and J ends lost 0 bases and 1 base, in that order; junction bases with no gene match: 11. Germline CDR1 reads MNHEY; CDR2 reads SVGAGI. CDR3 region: CASSYSPHRTGKSYEQYF. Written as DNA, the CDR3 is TGTGCCAGCAGTTACTCGCCGCACCGGACAGGGAAATCCTACGAGCAGTACTTC.

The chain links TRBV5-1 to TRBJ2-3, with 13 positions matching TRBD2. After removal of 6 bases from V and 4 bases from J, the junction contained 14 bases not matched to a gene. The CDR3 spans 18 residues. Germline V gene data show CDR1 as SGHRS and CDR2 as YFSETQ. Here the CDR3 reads CASTKRPLAGGFPDTQYF. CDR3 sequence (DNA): TGCGCCAGCACCAAGAGACCACTAGCGGGAGGGTTCCCAGATACGCAGTATTTT.

The CDR3 is CASRLGTSGVYEQYF. CDR3 DNA sequence: TGTGCCAGCCGTCTAGGGACTAGCGGGGTATATGAGCAGTACTTC. This chain connects TRBV5-5 to TRBJ2-5; 13 bases are a match to TRBD2. The V gene end was trimmed by 7 bases and the J gene end by 11 bases; junction bases not matched to a gene: 14. The germline V gene encodes CDR1 SGHKS and CDR2 YYEKEE (reference sequence). The CDR3 is 15 residues long.

CDR3 sequence reads: CASSLELRGGPSDTQYF. As DNA, the CDR3 is TGTGCCAGCAGTTTAGAGCTGCGGGGGGGTCCTTCAGATACGCAGTATTTT. The V call is TRBV12-3 or TRBV12-4, the J call TRBJ2-3; 9 positions match TRBD2. The CDR3 runs to 17 residues. Losses at the gene ends were 1 base for V and 4 bases for J; bases not matched to a gene: 9.

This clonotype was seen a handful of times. CDR3 residues: CASSQPDRGWDNEQYF. The CDR3 region has the DNA TGCGCCAGCAGCCAGCCCGACAGGGGCTGGGACAATGAGCAGTACTTC. The chain links TRBV4-1 to TRBJ2-1, with 8 bases that match TRBD1. The J call could be wrong; TRBJ2-7 is a better fit for the DNA end. The CDR3 contains 16 residues. Germline values: CDR1 MGHRA, CDR2 YSYEKL.

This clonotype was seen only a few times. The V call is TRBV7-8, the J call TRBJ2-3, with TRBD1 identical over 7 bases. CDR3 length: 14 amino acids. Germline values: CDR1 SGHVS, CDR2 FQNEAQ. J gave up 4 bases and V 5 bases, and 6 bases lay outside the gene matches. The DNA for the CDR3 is TGTGCCAGCAGCCACGGGACAGTCGCAGATACGCAGTATTTT. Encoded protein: CASSHGTVADTQYF.

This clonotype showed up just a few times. As DNA, the CDR3 is TGTGCCAGCAGCCACGGACTAGCGGGGGCCGAAACCTGGTCGGAGACCCAGTACTTC. Protein sequence: CASSHGLAGAETWSETQYF. The rearrangement joins TRBV3-1 to TRBJ2-5; 13 bases are shared with TRBD2. Germline-derived CDR1 and CDR2 are LGHDT and YNNKEL (reference sequence). V shed 3 bases and J 5 bases; nucleotides not matched to a gene: 15. The CDR3 spans 19 residues.

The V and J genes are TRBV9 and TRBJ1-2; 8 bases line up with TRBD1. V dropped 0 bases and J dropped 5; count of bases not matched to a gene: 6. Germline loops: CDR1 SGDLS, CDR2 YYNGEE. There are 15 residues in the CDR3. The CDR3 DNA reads TGTGCCAGCAGCGTAGGCGTGGACAGGGAGTATGGCTACACCTTC. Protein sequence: CASSVGVDREYGYTF.

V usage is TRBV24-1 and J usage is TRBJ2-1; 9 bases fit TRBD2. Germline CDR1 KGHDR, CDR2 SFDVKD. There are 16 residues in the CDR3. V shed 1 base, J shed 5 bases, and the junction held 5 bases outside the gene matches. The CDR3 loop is CATSDLVLAGNNEQFF. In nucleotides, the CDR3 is TGTGCCACCAGTGATTTAGTTCTAGCGGGGAACAATGAGCAGTTCTTC.

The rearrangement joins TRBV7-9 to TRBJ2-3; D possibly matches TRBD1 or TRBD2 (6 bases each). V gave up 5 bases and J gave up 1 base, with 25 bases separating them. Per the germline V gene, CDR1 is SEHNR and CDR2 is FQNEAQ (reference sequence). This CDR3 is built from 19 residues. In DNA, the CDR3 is TGTGCCAGCAGCGATCCCCGGCGGGAACTCCCAGGGGGCACAGATACGCAGTATTTT. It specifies CASSDPRRELPGGTDTQYF.

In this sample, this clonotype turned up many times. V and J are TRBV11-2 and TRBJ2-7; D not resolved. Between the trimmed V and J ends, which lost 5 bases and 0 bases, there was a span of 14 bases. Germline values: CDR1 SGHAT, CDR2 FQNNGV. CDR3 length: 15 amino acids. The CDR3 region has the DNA TGTGCCAGCAGCCTTATAACGGACGTCTCCTACGAGCAGTACTTC. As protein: CASSLITDVSYEQYF.

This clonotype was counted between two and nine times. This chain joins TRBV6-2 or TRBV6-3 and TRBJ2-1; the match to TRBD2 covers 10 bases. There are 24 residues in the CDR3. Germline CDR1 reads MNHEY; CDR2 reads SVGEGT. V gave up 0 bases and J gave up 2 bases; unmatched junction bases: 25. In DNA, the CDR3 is TGTGCCAGCAGTTACTCGAGGGAGCCTCAATCTAGCGGGGGTCTCGTCCCAACCTACAATGAGCAGTTCTTC. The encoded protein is CASSYSREPQSSGGLVPTYNEQFF.

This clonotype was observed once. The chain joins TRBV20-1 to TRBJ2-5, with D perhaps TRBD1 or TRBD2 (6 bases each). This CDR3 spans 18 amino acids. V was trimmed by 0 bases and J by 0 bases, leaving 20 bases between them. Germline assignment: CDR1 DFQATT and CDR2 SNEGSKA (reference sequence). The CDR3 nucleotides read TGCAGTGCTAGAGATGGAGGGGGGCCCCACAGGTACCAAGAGACCCAGTACTTC. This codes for CSARDGGGPHRYQETQYF.

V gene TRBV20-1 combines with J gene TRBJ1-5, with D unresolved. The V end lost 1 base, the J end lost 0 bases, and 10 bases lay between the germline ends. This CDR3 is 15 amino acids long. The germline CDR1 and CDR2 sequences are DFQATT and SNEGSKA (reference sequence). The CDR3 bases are TGCAGTGCTAGAGGGGCAGAATATAGCAATCAGCCCCAGCATTTT. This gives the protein CSARGAEYSNQPQHF.

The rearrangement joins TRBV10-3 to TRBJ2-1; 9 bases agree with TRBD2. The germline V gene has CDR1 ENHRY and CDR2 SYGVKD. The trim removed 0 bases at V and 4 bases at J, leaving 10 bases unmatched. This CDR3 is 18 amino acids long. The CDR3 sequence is CAISESLDSGSAYNEQFF. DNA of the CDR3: TGTGCCATCAGTGAGTCTTTAGATAGCGGGAGTGCTTACAATGAGCAGTTCTTC.